This T cell receptor beta chain is from a study of T cell responses to AZD1222 COVID-19 vaccine. Study overall: Second doses that came at about 4 or about 12 weeks were put together.

The data were produced by immunoSEQ multiplex PCR, yet TCRdb's version contains in-frame clones alone and is incomplete. This table holds 95,000 to 150,000 clones, 85% to 90% found once. As to this clone: Its antigen is currently unknown.

Germline V gives CDR1 SGHTA, CDR2 FQGNSA. Trimming took 1 base from V and 4 from J; bases not matched to a gene: 6. The CDR3 runs to 16 residues. Study-wide results and limits: Most donors were white British, females outnumbered males, and clonal diversity was possibly underestimated. Variant regions that are unmutated are reportedly the target of nearly half of spike-specific TCRs. Mapped onto spike, vaccine-associated CD4 TCRs spanned it and were dominant at 160-218 and 743-854.

The TCR sequence derives from an adult in good health. The V gene is TRBV7-2, the J gene TRBJ2-1; 8 nucleotides line up with TRBD2. Sequenced material: peripheral blood, taken on day 0 of AZD1222 vaccination. This chain's CDR3 is CASSLVVSGAYNEQFF. DNA of the CDR3: TGTGCCAGCAGCTTAGTGGTTAGCGGGGCTTACAATGAGCAGTTCTTC.